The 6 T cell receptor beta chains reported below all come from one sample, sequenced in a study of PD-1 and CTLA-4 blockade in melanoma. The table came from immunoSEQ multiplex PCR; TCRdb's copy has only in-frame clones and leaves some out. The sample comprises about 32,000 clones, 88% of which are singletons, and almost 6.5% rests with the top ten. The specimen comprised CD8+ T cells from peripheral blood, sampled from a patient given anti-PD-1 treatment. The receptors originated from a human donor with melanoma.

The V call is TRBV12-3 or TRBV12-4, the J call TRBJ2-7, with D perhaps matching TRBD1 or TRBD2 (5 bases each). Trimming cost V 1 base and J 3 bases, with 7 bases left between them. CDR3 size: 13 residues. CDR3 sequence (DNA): TGTGCCAGCAGTTTAGGAGGGGACTACGAGCAGTACTTC. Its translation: CASSLGGDYEQYF.

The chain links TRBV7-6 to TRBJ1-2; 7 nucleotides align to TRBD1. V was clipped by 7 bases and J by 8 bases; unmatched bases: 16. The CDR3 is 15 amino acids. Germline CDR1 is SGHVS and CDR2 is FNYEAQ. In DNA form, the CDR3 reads TGTGCCAGCACCCTAGTTCCAGGGGGGCTACGGGGCTACACCTTC. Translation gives CASTLVPGGLRGYTF.

In nucleotides, the CDR3 is TGTGCCAGCAGCCAAGTCGAGGGTCCCACAGATACGCAGTATTTT. Amino acid sequence: CASSQVEGPTDTQYF. The V and J genes are TRBV4-2 and TRBJ2-3; D is possibly TRBD2 (5 bases). With 1 base removed from V and 2 bases from J, the gap between germline ends came to 10 bases. Per the germline V gene, CDR1 is LGHNA and CDR2 is YNFKEQ. CDR3 length: 15 residues.

The CDR3 coding sequence is TGCAGCGTTGATGGGCTAGCGGGGATGCTGAGCGCAGATACGCAGTATTTT. The encoded protein is CSVDGLAGMLSADTQYF. The chain uses TRBV29-1 and TRBJ2-3; 9 positions agree with TRBD2. The CDR3 consists of 17 residues. V shed 3 bases, J shed 4 bases, and the junction held 14 bases outside the gene matches. Germline CDR1 is SQVTM and CDR2 is ANQGSEA.

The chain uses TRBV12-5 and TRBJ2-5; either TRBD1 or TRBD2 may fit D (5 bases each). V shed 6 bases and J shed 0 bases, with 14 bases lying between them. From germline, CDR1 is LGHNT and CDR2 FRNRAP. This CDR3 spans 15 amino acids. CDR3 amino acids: CASGPEPGHQETQYF. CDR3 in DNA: TGTGCTAGTGGCCCGGAACCGGGACACCAAGAGACCCAGTACTTC.

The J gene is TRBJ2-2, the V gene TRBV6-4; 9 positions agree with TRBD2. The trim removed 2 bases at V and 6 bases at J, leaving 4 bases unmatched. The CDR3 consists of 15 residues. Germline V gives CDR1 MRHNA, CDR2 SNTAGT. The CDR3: CASSDRLAGPGELFF. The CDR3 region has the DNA TGTGCCAGCAGTGACCGCCTAGCGGGGCCCGGGGAGCTGTTTTTT.